The 21 T cell receptor beta chains given below trace back to one sample, sequenced in a study of blood T cell repertoires in COVID-19. Measured with immunoSEQ multiplex PCR; TCRdb has only the in-frame clones, and not every one. Of 120,000 to 150,000 clones in the sample, roughly 86% were seen once. The sequenced sample consisted of peripheral blood. These receptors all come from a woman aged 50 to 65 with acute or convalescent COVID-19.

This chain uses TRBV4-1 with TRBJ2-5; no definite D call. CDR3 length: 16 residues. CDR1 is MGHRA and CDR2 is YSYEKL in the germline V gene. Between the trimmed V and J ends, which lost 0 bases and 6 bases, there was a span of 17 bases. The CDR3 loop is CASSQDQSGSQKTQYF. The CDR3 coding sequence is TGCGCCAGCAGCCAAGATCAGTCAGGCTCTCAGAAGACCCAGTACTTC.

This rearrangement joins TRBV2 to TRBJ1-2; D gene ambiguous. Germline V lookup: CDR1 SNHLY, CDR2 FYNNEI. Between the trimmed V and J ends, which lost 6 bases and 8 bases, there was a span of 13 bases. The CDR3 is 12 amino acids. The DNA for the CDR3 is TGTGCCAGCAGCACCATGGTTCTAGGCTACACCTTC. Translating it yields CASSTMVLGYTF.

The chain uses TRBV5-1 and TRBJ1-4; TRBD1 agrees at 7 bases. V trimming: 6 bases; J trimming: 7 bases; junction bases outside the gene matches: 9. This CDR3 has 14 residues. The germline V gene encodes CDR1 SGHRS and CDR2 YFSETQ. The CDR3: CASTTDRASEKLFF. The CDR3 DNA follows: TGCGCCAGCACCACTGACAGGGCCTCTGAAAAACTGTTTTTT.

The chain combines TRBV7-3 with TRBJ2-3, with 9 bases identical to TRBD2. V was pared by 3 bases and J by 2 bases, with 6 bases of the junction left unmatched. The germline V gene has CDR1 SGHTA and CDR2 FQGTGA. This CDR3 is 16 amino acids long. The CDR3: CASSFKREASTDTQYF. CDR3 nucleotide sequence: TGTGCCAGCAGCTTTAAGCGGGAGGCCTCCACAGATACGCAGTATTTT.

The chain uses TRBV6-5 and TRBJ1-5, with a possible D match to TRBD1 (6 bases). The length of the CDR3 is 15 residues. CDR1 and CDR2 (germline): MNHEY, SVGAGI. The V end lost 3 bases, the J end lost 7 bases, and 16 bases lay between the germline ends. CDR3 coding DNA: TGTGCCAGCAGTTATCGCAGGGGAAGGGGGCAGCCCCAGCATTTT. Translating it yields CASSYRRGRGQPQHF.

This clone was detected once. The V and J genes are TRBV5-8 and TRBJ2-7; TRBD1 is a possible D gene (5 bases). The V gene's germline CDR1 is SGHTS and CDR2 YDEGEE. The CDR3 length is 15 residues. The V gene lost 0 bases and the J gene lost 2 bases, with 12 bases spanning the gap. DNA for the CDR3: TGTGCCAGCAGCTTGGATCAGACAGAAACCTACGAGCAGTACTTC. Translated, it gives CASSLDQTETYEQYF. The full variable domain, completed using reference TRBV5-8 and TRBJ2-7, is EAGVTQSPTHLIKTRGQQATLRCSPISGHTSVYWYQQALGLGLQFLLWYDEGEERNRGNFPPRFSGRQFPNYSSELNVNALELEDSALYLCASSLDQTETYEQYFGPGTRLTVT.

V is TRBV5-1 and J is TRBJ1-1, with 9 nucleotides matching TRBD1. Germline V gene data show CDR1 as SGHRS and CDR2 as YFSETQ. Unmatched junction bases numbered 9, after V lost 4 bases and J lost 5 bases. The CDR3 sequence is 15 residues long. This chain's CDR3 is CASSTSQGAWTEAFF. The CDR3 region has the DNA TGCGCCAGCAGCACCTCACAGGGGGCCTGGACTGAAGCTTTCTTT.

This clone has only a few counts. This chain connects TRBV12-3 or TRBV12-4 to TRBJ2-7; 8 nucleotides match TRBD1. Unmatched junction bases numbered 7, after V lost 6 bases and J lost 6 bases. The length of the CDR3 is 13 residues. The CDR3 loop is CASRERTGLEQYF. The DNA of the CDR3 is TGTGCCAGCAGGGAACGGACAGGGCTCGAGCAGTACTTC.

The chain couples TRBV11-1 to TRBJ2-7; 9 bases map to TRBD1. CDR1 is SGHAT and CDR2 is FQDESV in the germline V gene (reference sequence). With V trimmed by 2 bases and J by 0 bases, 5 bases remained unmatched. The CDR3 length is 16 residues. The CDR3 DNA sequence: TGTGCCAGCAGCTTAACCGGGACAGGGATCTCCTACGAGCAGTACTTC. This gives the protein CASSLTGTGISYEQYF. Filled out from reference TRBV11-1 and TRBJ2-7, the complete variable domain reads EAEVAQSPRYKITEKSQAVAFWCDPISGHATLYWYRQILGQGPELLVQFQDESVVDDSQLPKDRFSAERLKGVDSTLKIQPAELGDSAMYLCASSLTGTGISYEQYFGPGTRLTVT.

The chain carries TRBV14 and TRBJ2-3; 9 bases align to TRBD1. The V gene end was trimmed by 0 bases and the J gene end by 4 bases; junction bases not matched to a gene: 8. The CDR3 is 17 residues long. Germline-derived CDR1 and CDR2 are SGHDN and FVKESK. CDR3 nucleotides: TGTGCCAGCAGCCAAGAACCCCGGACAGGGGTTCCAGATACGCAGTATTTT. Amino acid sequence: CASSQEPRTGVPDTQYF.

The J gene is TRBJ2-1, the V gene TRBV19; 9 bases align to TRBD2. In germline, CDR1 is LNHDA, CDR2 SQIVND (reference sequence). The trim removed 5 bases at V and 2 bases at J, leaving 4 bases unmatched. CDR3 size: 15 residues. The CDR3 protein is CASSGRLAAYNEQFF. CDR3 in DNA: TGTGCCAGTAGTGGGAGACTAGCGGCCTACAATGAGCAGTTCTTC.

V and J are TRBV5-1 and TRBJ1-1, with 9 bases lining up with TRBD1. Germline V gene data show CDR1 as SGHRS and CDR2 as YFSETQ. This CDR3 region has 12 residues. Trimming took 7 bases from V and 5 from J; bases not matched to a gene: 3. CDR3 residues: CASATGGTEAFF. In nucleotides, the CDR3 is TGCGCCAGCGCGACAGGGGGTACTGAAGCTTTCTTT.

V is TRBV19 and J is TRBJ2-6, with D possibly matching TRBD1 (5 bases). Germline lookup yields CDR1 LNHDA and CDR2 SQIVND (reference sequence). The CDR3 runs 19 residues. V was pared by 3 bases and J by 0 bases, with 18 bases between. As DNA, the CDR3 is TGTGCCAGTAGTATGGGAAGGGGCAGGGCCTTCTCTGGGGCCAACGTCCTGACTTTC. Translated: CASSMGRGRAFSGANVLTF.

This sequence joins TRBV19 and TRBJ1-1, with D possibly matching TRBD1 (5 bases). The CDR3 extends over 13 amino acids. Germline loops: CDR1 LNHDA, CDR2 SQIVND (reference sequence). Between the trimmed V and J ends, which lost 4 bases and 1 base, there was a span of 7 bases. The CDR3 loop reads CASSNTGNTEAFF. DNA of the CDR3: TGTGCCAGTAGTAATACAGGGAACACTGAAGCTTTCTTT.

The V call is TRBV15, the J call TRBJ2-4; D is perhaps TRBD2 (7 bases). In germline, CDR1 is LNHNV, CDR2 YYDKDF (reference sequence). Trimming left V 0 bases short and J 1 base short, with 10 bases between. CDR3 size: 16 residues. CDR3 DNA sequence: TGTGCCACCAGCAGAGAGGGGGGGGGCGCCAAAAACATTCAGTACTTC. Translating gives CATSREGGGAKNIQYF. Full variable domain (missing parts from reference TRBV15 and TRBJ2-4): DAMVIQNPRYQVTQFGKPVTLSCSQTLNHNVMYWYQQKSSQAPKLLFHYYDKDFNNEADTPDNFQSRRPNTSFCFLDIRSPGLGDTAMYLCATSREGGGAKNIQYFGAGTRLSVL.

The V call is TRBV5-1, the J call TRBJ1-3; unclear D gene. The CDR3 loop spans 19 amino acids. CDR1 is SGHRS, CDR2 YFSETQ, per germline. V was trimmed by 0 bases and J by 0 bases, leaving 19 bases between them. The CDR3 sequence is CASSLAASGGLYSGNTIYF. DNA for the CDR3: TGCGCCAGCAGCTTGGCCGCGTCAGGCGGACTCTACTCTGGAAACACCATATATTTT.

The chain combines TRBV15 with TRBJ2-1; weak D call: TRBD2 (5 bases). This CDR3 has 15 residues. V shed 5 bases and J shed 3 bases, with 14 bases lying between them. Germline loops: CDR1 LNHNV, CDR2 YYDKDF (reference sequence). CDR3 nucleotides: TGTGCCACCAGCGCCAGACTACCGAGCTACAATGAGCAGTTCTTC. This translates into CATSARLPSYNEQFF.

The gene calls are TRBV27 and TRBJ1-2; D might be TRBD1 (6 bases). Trimming took off 4 bases at V and 0 bases at J, with 15 bases between the two ends. This CDR3 is built from 16 residues. Germline CDR1 and CDR2: MNHEY and SMNVEV (reference sequence). CDR3 in DNA: TGTGCCAGCAGTTCACGAGAACAGGGAGCTAACTATGGCTACACCTTC. Its translation is CASSSREQGANYGYTF.

V usage is TRBV28 and J usage is TRBJ1-1, with 8 bases lining up with TRBD1. Trimming at V came to 3 bases and at J to 5 bases, leaving 5 bases not matched to a gene. Germline-derived CDR1 and CDR2 are MDHEN and SYDVKM. The CDR3 runs 14 residues. The CDR3 sequence: CASSFRGLGTEAFF. The CDR3, as DNA: TGTGCCAGCAGTTTCAGGGGGCTGGGTACTGAAGCTTTCTTT.

This chain connects TRBV4-1 to TRBJ1-6; a weak D match, TRBD1 (6 bases). The CDR3 sequence is 16 residues long. The germline V gene encodes CDR1 MGHRA and CDR2 YSYEKL. V was cut by 2 bases and J by 7 bases, with 15 bases left in between. CDR3 in DNA: TGCGCCAGCAGCCAACCCCACAGGGTTAGAAATTCACCCCTCCACTTT. Amino acid sequence: CASSQPHRVRNSPLHF.

This clone was recorded only once. V and J are TRBV9 and TRBJ1-4, with D perhaps TRBD1 (6 bases). The CDR3 consists of 15 residues. V was pared by 0 bases and J by 8 bases, with 14 bases between. Germline loops: CDR1 SGDLS, CDR2 YYNGEE. CDR3: CASSVGGGAGEKLFF. The CDR3 nucleotides read TGTGCCAGCAGCGTAGGTGGGGGGGCAGGCGAAAAACTGTTTTTT.